These T cell receptor beta chains were read from a single sample in a study of blood T cell repertoires in COVID-19. Generated by immunoSEQ multiplex PCR, the TCRdb table keeps only in-frame clones and is missing some. The profile shows over 80,000 clones, roughly nine tenths of them singletons. Sequencing was performed on peripheral blood. Source of these receptors: a man aged 55 to 70 with acute or convalescent COVID-19. Both conserved end residues are trimmed from each CDR3. The order of the fields is V gene, J gene, CDR3 protein.

TRBV11-1	TRBJ1-1	ASSAGTGLGEAF
TRBV11-2	TRBJ2-7	ASSLDLSEASYEQY
TRBV30	TRBJ1-4	AQAQGEAEKLF
TRBV5-1	TRBJ2-3	ASSREGQGADTQY
TRBV24-1	TRBJ2-1	ATSDSGYEQF
TRBV6-2/TRBV6-3	TRBJ1-5	ASSYARGQQPQH
TRBV7-8	TRBJ2-2	ASSLYSGNTGELF
TRBV6-5	TRBJ2-2	ASSRSGTEGGELF
TRBV10-1	TRBJ2-2	ASSSSGTGELF
TRBV10-3	TRBJ1-2	AISTGSAEGYT
TRBV30	TRBJ2-1	AWSVEVNEQF
TRBV20-1	TRBJ2-7	SASTLGQTYEQY
TRBV3-1/TRBV3-2	TRBJ2-7	ASSQAQYEQY
TRBV25-1	TRBJ2-1	ASSGRREGNEQF
TRBV6-2/TRBV6-3	TRBJ2-1	ASSSSGRTGEQF
TRBV5-1	TRBJ1-2	ASSSEVYRGGYGYT
TRBV7-5	TRBJ1-2	ARDRGKVIRYGYT
TRBV20-1	TRBJ2-1	SARVVNEQF
TRBV5-6	TRBJ1-5	ASSLRGLFDQPQH
TRBV5-6	TRBJ1-4	ASSLARQGDGKLF
TRBV9	TRBJ2-1	ASSVVSSGPYNEQF
TRBV19	TRBJ1-5	ASLRVLCLQPQH
TRBV4-3	TRBJ1-2	ASSQTTTNSLQGDGYT
TRBV4-3	TRBJ1-2	ASSQDQGTSVYGYT
TRBV7-9	TRBJ2-1	ASSFGGHPYNEQF
TRBV7-2	TRBJ2-3	ASSLDLAGGTDTQY
TRBV27	TRBJ1-1	ASSLKGGAGKAF
TRBV9	TRBJ2-2	ASSPRDYNTGELF